The present TCR beta chain was sequenced within a study of CD8+CD57+ T cells in acquired aplastic anemia. Across the whole study: The study obtained an average of about 3.1 ug of DNA from sorted CD4+ and CD8+ cells.

Profiling of TCR beta VDJ combinations and CDR3 sequences used genomic DNA as template. TCRdb reprocessed the reads with MiXCR, giving one entry per CDR3 protein. This sample has 400,000 to 600,000 distinct CDR3 sequences; under 40% occur once, and the top ten carry nearly 0.85%. CDR1 is SGHRS and CDR2 is YFSETQ in the germline V gene. This CDR3 is 16 amino acids long. The V and J ends lost 4 bases and 0 bases respectively, with 13 bases between them. Those patients picked for sequencing had displayed CD8+CD57+ cell expansion on flow cytometry. Each patient carried a diagnosis of severe acquired aplastic anemia. This clonotype showed up just a few times.

The sequenced material came from sorted CD4+, CD8+, or CD8+CD57+ T cells (not recorded which) from PBMCs. This sequence was found in a human donor with aplastic anemia. This sequence joins TRBV5-1 and TRBJ2-2, with D possibly being TRBD2 (6 bases). CDR3 nucleotides: TGCGCCAGCAGCAAACTTAGCGGAGCGAACACCGGGGAGCTGTTTTTT. It specifies CASSKLSGANTGELFF.